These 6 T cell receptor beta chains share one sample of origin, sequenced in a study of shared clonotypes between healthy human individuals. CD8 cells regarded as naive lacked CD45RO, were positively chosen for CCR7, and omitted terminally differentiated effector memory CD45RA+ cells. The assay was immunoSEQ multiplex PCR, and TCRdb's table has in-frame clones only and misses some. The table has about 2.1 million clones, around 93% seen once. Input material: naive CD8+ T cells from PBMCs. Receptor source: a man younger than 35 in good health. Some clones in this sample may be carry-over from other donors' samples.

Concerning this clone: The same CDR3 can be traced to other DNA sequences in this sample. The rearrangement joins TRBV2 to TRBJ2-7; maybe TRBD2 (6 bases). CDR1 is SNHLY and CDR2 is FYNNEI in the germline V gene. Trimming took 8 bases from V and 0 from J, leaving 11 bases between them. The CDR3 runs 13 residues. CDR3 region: CASGGGSSYEQYF. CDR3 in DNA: TGTGCCAGCGGTGGGGGGAGCTCCTACGAGCAGTACTTC.

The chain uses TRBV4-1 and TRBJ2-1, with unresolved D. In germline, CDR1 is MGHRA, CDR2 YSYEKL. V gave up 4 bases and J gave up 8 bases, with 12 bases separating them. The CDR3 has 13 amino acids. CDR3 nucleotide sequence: TGCGCCAGCAGCCCGCTGCCCCCGGATGAGCAGTTCTTC. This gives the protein CASSPLPPDEQFF.

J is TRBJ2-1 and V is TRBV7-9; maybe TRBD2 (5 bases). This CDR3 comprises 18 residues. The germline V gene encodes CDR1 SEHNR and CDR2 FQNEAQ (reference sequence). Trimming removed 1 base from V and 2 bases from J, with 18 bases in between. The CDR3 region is CASSLVLFSAEAYNEQFF. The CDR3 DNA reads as TGTGCCAGCAGCTTAGTCCTATTTAGTGCGGAGGCCTACAATGAGCAGTTCTTC.

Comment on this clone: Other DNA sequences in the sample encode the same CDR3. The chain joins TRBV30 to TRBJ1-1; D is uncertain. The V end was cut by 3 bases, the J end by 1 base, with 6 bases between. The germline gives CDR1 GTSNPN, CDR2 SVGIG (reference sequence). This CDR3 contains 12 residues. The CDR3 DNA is TGTGCCTGGAGCTGGGGGAACACTGAAGCTTTCTTT. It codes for CAWSWGNTEAFF.

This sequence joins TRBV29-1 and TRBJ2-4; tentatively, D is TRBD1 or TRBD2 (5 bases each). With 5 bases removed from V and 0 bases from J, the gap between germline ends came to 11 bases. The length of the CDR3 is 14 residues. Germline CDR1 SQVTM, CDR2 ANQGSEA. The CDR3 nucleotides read TGCAGCGTTTGGGACCTACTAGCCAAAAACATTCAGTACTTC. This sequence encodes CSVWDLLAKNIQYF.

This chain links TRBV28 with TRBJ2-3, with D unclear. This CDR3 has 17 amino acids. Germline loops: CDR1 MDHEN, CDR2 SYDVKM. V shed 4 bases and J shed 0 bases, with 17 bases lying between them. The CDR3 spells CASSYLIQEPSTDTQYF. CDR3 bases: TGTGCCAGCAGTTACCTCATTCAGGAGCCTAGCACAGATACGCAGTATTTT.